These 26 T cell receptor beta chains were sequenced from one sample in a study of blood T cell repertoires in COVID-19. Here immunoSEQ multiplex PCR was the method, and the copy in TCRdb shows in-frame clones only, minus some. This sample has about 260,000 clones, with about 87% found just once. Sequenced material: peripheral blood. All receptors come from a man aged 60-69 years who had recovered from COVID-19.

Points on this clone: This sample also contains other DNA sequences that code for the same CDR3. The chain is built from TRBV2 and TRBJ2-1; 10 bases agree with TRBD2. Trimming removed 4 bases from V and 1 base from J; junction bases left unmatched: 1. The CDR3 spans 15 residues. CDR1 and CDR2 from the germline V gene are SNHLY and FYNNEI. This CDR3 is CASSVGLASYNEQFF. CDR3 nucleotide sequence: TGTGCCAGCAGTGTGGGACTAGCGTCCTACAATGAGCAGTTCTTC.

This rearrangement joins TRBV30 to TRBJ1-2; tentative D call: TRBD1 (5 bases). Germline-derived CDR1 and CDR2 are GTSNPN and SVGIG (reference sequence). CDR3 length equals 13 residues. Trimming took off 0 bases at V and 2 bases at J, with 7 bases between the two ends. The CDR3 sequence: CAWSVGENYGYTF. In DNA form, the CDR3 reads TGTGCCTGGAGTGTAGGGGAAAACTATGGCTACACCTTC.

The chain has TRBV27 and TRBJ1-2; TRBD1 matches at 8 bases. Trimming removed 4 bases from V and 9 bases from J; junction bases left unmatched: 10. The CDR3 contains 14 residues. From germline, CDR1 is MNHEY and CDR2 SMNVEV (reference sequence). The CDR3 reads CASSSRRDRLSYTF. CDR3 nucleotides: TGTGCCAGCAGTTCTCGGCGGGACAGGTTAAGCTACACCTTC.

This sequence joins TRBV27 and TRBJ1-6, with D perhaps matching TRBD1 (5 bases). Trimming cost V 2 bases and J 14 bases, with 19 bases left between them. From germline, CDR1 is MNHEY and CDR2 SMNVEV (reference sequence). The CDR3 has 15 amino acids. CDR3 sequence (DNA): TGTGCCAGCAGTTTAGGGCCCGACAGCTATAGGACCCTCCACTTT. Its protein product is CASSLGPDSYRTLHF.

This clone was recorded once. This sequence joins TRBV2 and TRBJ1-1; 8 nucleotides line up with TRBD1. CDR3 size: 13 residues. The V segment lost 8 bases and the J segment 3 bases; nucleotides outside the gene matches: 5. CDR1 and CDR2 (germline): SNHLY, FYNNEI. The CDR3 DNA is TGTGCCAGCGGGGGACAGGCCTACACTGAAGCTTTCTTT. Amino acid sequence: CASGGQAYTEAFF.

The V call is TRBV19, the J call TRBJ2-1; 10 nucleotides match TRBD2. Germline trimming cut 0 bases from V and 10 bases from J; bases unmatched to any gene: 9. The CDR3 consists of 16 residues. The germline CDR1 and CDR2 sequences are LNHDA and SQIVND (reference sequence). CDR3 bases: TGTGCCAGTAGTATAGATCGCAGCGGGGGGGTTCGGGAGCAGTTCTTC. It specifies CASSIDRSGGVREQFF.

CDR3 sequence reads: CASSPPGSSRGGNTIYF. In DNA, the CDR3 is TGTGCCAGCTCACCACCTGGGAGTTCCAGGGGGGGAAACACCATATATTTT. The chain carries TRBV18 and TRBJ1-3; 7 nucleotides match TRBD1. Germline V gives CDR1 KGHSH, CDR2 LQKENI. V trimming: 0 bases; J trimming: 4 bases; junction bases outside the gene matches: 9. This CDR3 is built from 17 residues.

The V call is TRBV18, the J call TRBJ2-3; D is perhaps TRBD2 (5 bases). Germline-derived CDR1 and CDR2 are KGHSH and LQKENI. The CDR3 is 14 amino acids. V dropped 0 bases and J dropped 3 bases, with 7 bases sitting between them. The CDR3 loop reads CASSPPRETDTQYF. The CDR3 DNA follows: TGTGCCAGCTCACCACCGAGGGAAACAGATACGCAGTATTTT.

The V and J genes are TRBV7-8 and TRBJ2-7, with 9 bases that match TRBD1. There are 16 residues in the CDR3. CDR1 and CDR2 (germline): SGHVS, FQNEAQ. Germline trimming cut 1 base from V and 3 bases from J; bases unmatched to any gene: 7. The CDR3: CASSLVRGQGVYEQYF. CDR3 DNA sequence: TGTGCCAGCAGCTTAGTTCGGGGACAGGGAGTCTACGAGCAGTACTTC.

This sequence joins TRBV19 and TRBJ2-5; D is perhaps TRBD1 (6 bases). The germline V gene has CDR1 LNHDA and CDR2 SQIVND (reference sequence). The V and J ends lost 2 bases and 4 bases respectively, with 14 bases between them. There are 15 residues in the CDR3. CDR3 nucleotides: TGTGCCAGTAGTATAACCCCTACAGGGAGAGAGACCCAGTACTTC. This gives the protein CASSITPTGRETQYF.

This chain links TRBV3-1 (or the pseudogene TRBV3-2) with TRBJ2-7, with TRBD2 matching over 12 bases. The germline V gene encodes CDR1 LGHDT and CDR2 YNNKEL (reference sequence). The CDR3 runs 15 residues. The V segment lost 4 bases and the J segment 4 bases; nucleotides outside the gene matches: 5. The CDR3 here is CASSRTSGGLYEQYF. In DNA form, the CDR3 reads TGTGCCAGCAGCCGAACTAGCGGGGGGCTGTACGAGCAGTACTTC.

V and J are TRBV27 and TRBJ1-4; D gene uncertain. The V end lost 1 base, the J end lost 3 bases, and 12 bases lay between the germline ends. The CDR3 loop spans 16 amino acids. Germline CDR1 reads MNHEY; CDR2 reads SMNVEV (reference sequence). CDR3 amino acids: CASSLLGAGANEKLFF. DNA for the CDR3: TGTGCCAGCAGTTTATTGGGAGCCGGGGCTAATGAAAAACTGTTTTTT.

The rearrangement uses TRBV4-1 and TRBJ2-5; 8 bases map to TRBD1. The CDR3 totals 15 residues. V was clipped by 2 bases and J by 2 bases; unmatched bases: 4. From germline, CDR1 is MGHRA and CDR2 YSYEKL. The chain's CDR3 is CASSQWDRRQETQYF. In nucleotides, the CDR3 is TGCGCCAGCAGCCAATGGGACAGGAGACAAGAGACCCAGTACTTC.

The rearrangement links TRBV10-2 to TRBJ2-1; D may be TRBD2 (5 bases). This CDR3 has 11 amino acids. Germline V gives CDR1 WSHSY, CDR2 SAAADI. V gave up 8 bases and J gave up 7 bases, with 9 bases separating them. CDR3 sequence (DNA): TGCGCCAGCTCACTAGTAAATGAGCAGTTCTTC. It specifies CASSLVNEQFF.

V and J are TRBV4-1 and TRBJ1-5, with 7 bases fitting TRBD1. Looked up from germline, CDR1 is MGHRA and CDR2 is YSYEKL. V was clipped by 1 base and J by 7 bases; unmatched bases: 10. The CDR3 covers 16 residues. CDR3 loop: CASSQVTDRVRQPQHF. CDR3 bases: TGCGCCAGCAGCCAAGTCACCGACAGGGTACGACAGCCCCAGCATTTT.

The chain couples TRBV11-2 to TRBJ1-1; 9 positions match TRBD1. This CDR3 is built from 16 residues. Germline V gene data show CDR1 as SGHAT and CDR2 as FQNNGV. V was clipped by 5 bases and J by 1 base; unmatched bases: 8. CDR3 in amino acids: CASSIYGTGKNTEAFF. The CDR3 DNA sequence: TGTGCCAGCAGCATCTACGGGACAGGGAAGAACACTGAAGCTTTCTTT.

The rearrangement joins TRBV19 to TRBJ2-3; 8 positions agree with TRBD1. Germline values: CDR1 LNHDA, CDR2 SQIVND (reference sequence). The CDR3 loop spans 18 amino acids. J was trimmed by 0 bases and V by 3 bases; bases with no gene match: 11. The CDR3 reads CASSIPRQGTSSTDTQYF. For the CDR3, the DNA is TGTGCCAGTAGTATCCCTAGACAGGGGACCTCTAGCACAGATACGCAGTATTTT.

The CDR3 nucleotides are TGTGCCAGCAGCGAAGGACTAGCGGGGATGAAAGAGACCCAGTACTTC. Its protein is CASSEGLAGMKETQYF. The V and J genes are TRBV7-2 and TRBJ2-5; 12 nucleotides agree with TRBD2. Germline V gives CDR1 SGHTA, CDR2 FQGNSA. The ends lost 5 bases at V and 3 bases at J; junction bases unmatched: 7. The CDR3 runs 16 residues.

The J gene is TRBJ1-2, the V gene TRBV12-1. TRBV12-1 has pseudogene status. The length of the CDR3 is 17 residues. Written as DNA, the CDR3 is TGTGCCAGCAGCCCTCTCGGGGCAGGAGGAGGGCTCTATGGCTACACCTTC. Translated, it gives CASSPLGAGGGLYGYTF.

The chain links TRBV7-9 to TRBJ2-7; weak D call: TRBD2 (6 bases). There are 17 residues in the CDR3. V was shortened by 1 base and J by 3 bases, with 19 bases between the two germline ends. The germline CDR1 and CDR2 sequences are SEHNR and FQNEAQ (reference sequence). DNA for the CDR3: TGTGCCAGCAGCTTAGATAAAACGAGTGGGAGGAACTACGAGCAGTACTTC. It is translated as CASSLDKTSGRNYEQYF.

The V call is TRBV6-6, the J call TRBJ1-6; possibly TRBD1 for D (6 bases). This CDR3 has 14 amino acids. V lost 5 bases and J lost 7, with 12 bases in between. Germline CDR1 and CDR2: MNHNY and SVGAGI (reference sequence). This CDR3 is CASSQQGKNSPLHF. For the CDR3, the DNA is TGTGCCAGCAGTCAACAGGGAAAGAATTCACCCCTCCACTTT.

The gene calls are TRBV7-2 and TRBJ2-6, with 12 bases matching TRBD2. The J segment lost 0 bases and the V segment lost 2 bases, leaving 5 bases of the junction unmatched. The germline V gene has CDR1 SGHTA and CDR2 FQGNSA. This CDR3 is 19 amino acids long. The CDR3 region is CASSLRLAGARSGANVLTF. DNA for the CDR3: TGTGCCAGCAGCTTACGACTAGCGGGGGCCCGCTCTGGGGCCAACGTCCTGACTTTC.

V usage is TRBV5-1 and J usage is TRBJ2-5, with 9 bases aligning to TRBD2. V trimming: 4 bases; J trimming: 7 bases; junction bases outside the gene matches: 14. CDR1 SGHRS and CDR2 YFSETQ come from the germline V gene. The CDR3 is made up of 16 amino acids. In DNA, the CDR3 is TGCGCCAGCAGCAGGCGGGAGGGGCCCCGCACGGCGACCCAGTACTTC. This gives the protein CASSRREGPRTATQYF.

The V and J genes are TRBV18 and TRBJ2-7; D remains unclear. This CDR3 is 14 amino acids long. With 2 bases removed from V and 3 bases from J, the gap between germline ends came to 11 bases. In germline, CDR1 is KGHSH, CDR2 LQKENI. The CDR3 DNA reads as TGTGCCAGCTCACCAGAGATTTCAAACTACGAGCAGTACTTC. Protein: CASSPEISNYEQYF.

The gene calls are TRBV5-1 and TRBJ2-1, with no clear D. CDR1 is SGHRS, CDR2 YFSETQ, per germline. V was shortened by 2 bases and J by 7 bases, with 13 bases between the two germline ends. CDR3 length: 14 amino acids. Here the CDR3 DNA reads TGCGCCAGCAGCTTAAAATCGGGTGTGAATGAGCAGTTCTTC. Its translation is CASSLKSGVNEQFF. Full variable domain (remainder filled in from reference TRBV5-1 and TRBJ2-1): KAGVTQTPRYLIKTRGQQVTLSCSPISGHRSVSWYQQTPGQGLQFLFEYFSETQRNKGNFPGRFSGRQFSNSRSEMNVSTLELGDSALYLCASSLKSGVNEQFFGPGTRLTVL.

This sequence joins TRBV19 and TRBJ1-2; D is possibly TRBD1 (5 bases). The V gene's germline CDR1 is LNHDA and CDR2 SQIVND (reference sequence). V lost 4 bases, J lost 4 bases, and 16 bases lay in between. The CDR3 runs 15 residues. The chain's CDR3 is CASSTRSRDPYGYTF. CDR3 nucleotide sequence: TGTGCCAGTAGTACCAGATCCAGGGATCCCTATGGCTACACCTTC.